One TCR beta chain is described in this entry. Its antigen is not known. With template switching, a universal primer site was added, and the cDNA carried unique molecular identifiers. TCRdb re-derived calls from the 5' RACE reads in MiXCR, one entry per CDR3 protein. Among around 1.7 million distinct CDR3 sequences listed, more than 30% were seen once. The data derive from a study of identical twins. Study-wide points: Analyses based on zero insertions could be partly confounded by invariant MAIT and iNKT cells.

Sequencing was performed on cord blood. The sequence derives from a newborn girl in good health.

Here the CDR3 DNA reads TGTGCCAGCAGCCAAGGGGACAGGTGGAACACTGAAGCTTTCTTT. It translates to CASSQGDRWNTEAFF. The genes are TRBV3-1 and TRBJ1-1, with 8 bases fitting TRBD1. This CDR3 is built from 15 residues. The V segment lost 1 base and the J segment 1 base; nucleotides outside the gene matches: 2. Per the germline V gene, CDR1 is LGHDT and CDR2 is YNNKEL (reference sequence).